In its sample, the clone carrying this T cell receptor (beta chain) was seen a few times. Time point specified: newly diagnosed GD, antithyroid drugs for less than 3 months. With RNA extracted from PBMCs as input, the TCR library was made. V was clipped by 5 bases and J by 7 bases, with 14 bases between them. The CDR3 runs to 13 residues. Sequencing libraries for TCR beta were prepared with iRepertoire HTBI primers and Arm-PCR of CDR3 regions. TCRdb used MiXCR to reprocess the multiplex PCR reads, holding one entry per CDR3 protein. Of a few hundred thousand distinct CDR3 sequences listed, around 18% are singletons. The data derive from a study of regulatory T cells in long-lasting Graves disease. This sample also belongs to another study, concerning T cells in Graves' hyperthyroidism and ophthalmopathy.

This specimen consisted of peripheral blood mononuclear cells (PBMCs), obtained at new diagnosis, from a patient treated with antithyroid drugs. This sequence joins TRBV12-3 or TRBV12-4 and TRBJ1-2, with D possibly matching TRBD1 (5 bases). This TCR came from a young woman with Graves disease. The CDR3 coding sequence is TGTGCCAGCAGTGTCCAGGGACCTGGTGGCTACACCTTC. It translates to CASSVQGPGGYTF.